Detailed here is one TCR beta chain. The sample comes from a study of blood T cell repertoires in COVID-19. Study-wide background: Material from acute and convalescent COVID-19 was sourced from the United States, Italy and Spain. T cells, B-cell-depleted T cells, or PBMCs supplied cDNA or gDNA.

Germline lookup yields CDR1 SEHNR and CDR2 FQNEAQ (reference sequence). Germline trimming cut 2 bases from V and 7 bases from J; bases unmatched to any gene: 6. This CDR3 has 14 residues. Authors' analysis steps: Scientists estimated how many nucleated cells there were by amplifying reference gene primers. Here immunoSEQ multiplex PCR was the method, and the copy in TCRdb shows in-frame clones only, minus some. V and J calls and clone size are those listed in that table; D and trimming were worked out from the DNA. The sample has about 160,000 clones, 87% seen once; the top ten hold roughly 3.9%. This receptor was obtained from a woman aged 60-75 years who had recovered from COVID-19. Sequencing used peripheral blood. The J gene is TRBJ1-2, the V gene TRBV7-9; 8 bases agree with TRBD1. CDR3 residues: CASSLQQGGSGYTF. DNA of the CDR3: TGTGCCAGCAGCTTACAACAGGGGGGGTCTGGCTACACCTTC.